These 21 T cell receptor beta chains were sequenced from one sample in a study of blood T cell repertoires in COVID-19. Assay: immunoSEQ multiplex PCR; the TCRdb copy retains only in-frame clones and omits some. The sample includes 19,000 or so clones, 83% seen only once; the top ten take 6.7%. Sequencing was done on a sample of peripheral blood. These receptors were obtained from a human donor in a cohort sampled during active COVID-19.

The J gene is TRBJ1-2, the V gene TRBV19; D is ambiguous. This CDR3 has 12 amino acids. Germline CDR1 is LNHDA and CDR2 is SQIVND (reference sequence). The ends were cut back, 4 bases at V and 2 bases at J, with 5 bases in the middle. The CDR3 nucleotides are TGTGCCAGTAGTAACCGGAACTATGGCTACACCTTC. It is translated as CASSNRNYGYTF.

J is TRBJ1-3 and V is TRBV2; D is ambiguous. This CDR3 comprises 14 residues. CDR1 is SNHLY, CDR2 FYNNEI, per germline. V lost 7 bases and J lost 0, with 10 bases in between. The DNA for the CDR3 is TGTGCCAGCATCCCGGGAGTCTCTGGAAACACCATATATTTT. Protein: CASIPGVSGNTIYF.

The chain's CDR3 is CASSLLAGGGTDTQYF. The CDR3 nucleotides read TGTGCCAGCAGCCTGTTGGCGGGGGGGGGCACAGATACGCAGTATTTT. V gene TRBV9 combines with J gene TRBJ2-3; the match to TRBD2 covers 9 bases. This CDR3 comprises 16 residues. After removal of 4 bases from V and 1 base from J, the junction contained 7 bases not matched to a gene. Germline values: CDR1 SGDLS, CDR2 YYNGEE.

This clone was seen only a few times. The rearrangement links TRBV10-1 to TRBJ2-7, with D possibly TRBD2 on 5 matching bases. V lost 0 bases and J lost 0, with 12 bases in between. This CDR3 is built from 16 residues. Germline values: CDR1 WNHNN, CDR2 SYGVQD (reference sequence). The CDR3 reads CASSESEAGRSYEQYF. CDR3 sequence (DNA): TGCGCCAGCAGTGAGTCGGAGGCAGGACGCTCCTACGAGCAGTACTTC.

The sample holds a few counts of this clone. This chain links TRBV7-9 with TRBJ1-2; 7 nucleotides align to TRBD1. From germline, CDR1 is SEHNR and CDR2 FQNEAQ (reference sequence). The CDR3 consists of 11 residues. Germline trimming cut 10 bases from V and 8 bases from J; bases unmatched to any gene: 7. CDR3 amino acids: CATRTGAGYTF. Here the CDR3 DNA reads TGTGCCACTCGGACAGGCGCGGGCTACACCTTC.

This chain links TRBV20-1 with TRBJ2-5, with a tentative D call TRBD1 (5 bases). V lost 7 bases to trimming and J lost 2 bases, with 8 bases between them. CDR1 is DFQATT, CDR2 SNEGSKA, per germline (reference sequence). The CDR3 extends over 11 amino acids. The CDR3 reads CSGQLQETQYF. As DNA, the CDR3 is TGCAGTGGACAGCTACAAGAGACCCAGTACTTC.

The V call is TRBV18, the J call TRBJ1-2, with 9 bases aligning to TRBD1. This CDR3 is 16 amino acids long. The V gene end was trimmed by 4 bases and the J gene end by 7 bases; junction bases not matched to a gene: 13. Germline lookup yields CDR1 KGHSH and CDR2 LQKENI. In DNA form, the CDR3 reads TGTGCCAGCTCACTGACGGCCGGGACAGGGTTTCGTGGCTACACCTTC. Encoded protein: CASSLTAGTGFRGYTF. Drawing the rest from reference TRBV18 and TRBJ1-2, the complete variable domain is NAGVMQNPRHLVRRRGQEARLRCSPMKGHSHVYWYRQLPEEGLKFMVYLQKENIIDESGMPKERFSAEFPKEGPSILRIQQVVRGDSAAYFCASSLTAGTGFRGYTFGSGTRLTVV.

This sequence joins TRBV2 and TRBJ1-1; D gene ambiguous. The V and J ends lost 8 bases and 10 bases respectively, with 11 bases between them. The CDR3 runs 10 residues. CDR1 SNHLY and CDR2 FYNNEI come from the germline V gene. As DNA, the CDR3 is TGTGCCAGCCGTGCAGTTGGAGCTTTCTTT. Translating gives CASRAVGAFF.

The chain recombines TRBV6-5 with TRBJ1-2, with D tentatively TRBD1 (5 bases). V was shortened by 4 bases and J by 0 bases, with 12 bases between the two germline ends. This CDR3 contains 15 residues. Looked up from germline, CDR1 is MNHEY and CDR2 is SVGAGI. Written as DNA, the CDR3 is TGTGCCAGCAGTTCCAAACGGGGGGCTAACTATGGCTACACCTTC. Protein: CASSSKRGANYGYTF.

V gene TRBV11-2 combines with J gene TRBJ1-1, with D unclear. Germline V gene sequence: CDR1 SGHAT, CDR2 FQNNGV. With 0 bases removed from V and 6 bases from J, the gap between germline ends came to 8 bases. The CDR3 runs to 13 residues. CDR3 protein: CASSLDLAPEAFF. The CDR3 DNA follows: TGTGCCAGCAGCTTAGATTTGGCCCCTGAAGCTTTCTTT.

The chain combines TRBV5-1 with TRBJ1-2; maybe TRBD1 (5 bases). From germline, CDR1 is SGHRS and CDR2 YFSETQ. CDR3 length: 16 amino acids. V lost 4 bases, J lost 2 bases, and 18 bases lay in between. CDR3 in amino acids: CASSPGTPAANYGYTF. The CDR3 DNA is TGCGCCAGCAGCCCCGGGACTCCCGCGGCCAACTATGGCTACACCTTC.

V is TRBV6-5 and J is TRBJ2-7, with a weak D call TRBD1 (5 bases). CDR3 length equals 14 residues. The V gene lost 7 bases and the J gene lost 3 bases, with 16 bases spanning the gap. Looked up from germline, CDR1 is MNHEY and CDR2 is SVGAGI. The DNA of the CDR3 is TGTGCCAGCACTCAAGGGGATATTAACTACGAGCAGTACTTC. The encoded protein is CASTQGDINYEQYF.

This clone has only one observation. The CDR3 DNA is TGTGCCCAGTTTGACTCGCGGGGCTACACCTTC. Amino acid sequence: CAQFDSRGYTF. The chain couples TRBV10-3 to TRBJ1-2; D remains unclear. Trimming took off 11 bases at V and 8 bases at J, with 15 bases between the two ends. The CDR3 runs 11 residues. Germline V gives CDR1 ENHRY, CDR2 SYGVKD.

The chain is built from TRBV5-1 and TRBJ2-3; the match to TRBD1 covers 9 bases. V was pared by 4 bases and J by 6 bases, with 3 bases of the junction left unmatched. This CDR3 region has 13 residues. Germline V gives CDR1 SGHRS, CDR2 YFSETQ. The CDR3 loop is CASSRDRVDTQYF. The CDR3 nucleotides are TGCGCCAGCAGCCGGGACAGGGTTGATACGCAGTATTTT.

This sequence joins TRBV3-1 (or the pseudogene TRBV3-2) and TRBJ2-5; D not resolved. Deletions cut 4 bases from V and 5 bases from J, with 8 bases between. This CDR3 comprises 12 residues. Looked up from germline, CDR1 is LGHDT and CDR2 is YNNKEL (reference sequence). The CDR3 nucleotides read TGTGCCAGCAGCCTCCTCGCGGAGACCCAGTACTTC. Protein product: CASSLLAETQYF.

J is TRBJ2-7 and V is TRBV25-1, with D possibly matching TRBD1 (6 bases). The germline gives CDR1 MGHDK, CDR2 SYGVNS. Trimming shortened V by 4 bases and J by 3 bases, and 10 bases separated the two germline ends. This CDR3 region has 13 residues. Written as DNA, the CDR3 is TGTGCCAGCAGTGGGCCGGGACACTACGAGCAGTACTTC. Its translation is CASSGPGHYEQYF.

V gene TRBV6-6 combines with J gene TRBJ2-5; perhaps TRBD2 as D (6 bases). The CDR3 length is 16 residues. In germline, CDR1 is MNHNY, CDR2 SVGAGI (reference sequence). The V and J ends lost 6 bases and 1 base respectively, with 18 bases between them. CDR3 loop: CASSPDWGVAQETQYF. Here the CDR3 DNA reads TGTGCCAGCAGCCCGGACTGGGGGGTGGCCCAAGAGACCCAGTACTTC.

V gene TRBV2 combines with J gene TRBJ2-2; D perhaps matches TRBD1 (5 bases). The CDR3 length is 17 residues. V gave up 4 bases and J gave up 1 base, with 16 bases separating them. CDR1 is SNHLY, CDR2 FYNNEI, per germline. The CDR3 DNA sequence: TGTGCCAGCAGTGCGGCAGGGCCGTGGCGGAACACCGGGGAGCTGTTTTTT. It specifies CASSAAGPWRNTGELFF.

V usage is TRBV29-1 and J usage is TRBJ2-1; 8 bases are shared with TRBD2. J gave up 9 bases and V 4 bases, and 14 bases lay outside the gene matches. Germline-derived CDR1 and CDR2 are SQVTM and ANQGSEA. The CDR3 contains 15 residues. The CDR3 DNA reads as TGCAGCGTTGGTTACACCCGGGGGGGCCTGAGTGAGCAGTTCTTC. Its translation is CSVGYTRGGLSEQFF.

Written as DNA, the CDR3 is TGTGCCAGCAGTTCCGGCCAGGGGGCGAGGACTGAAGCTTTCTTT. This translates into CASSSGQGARTEAFF. The rearrangement joins TRBV28 to TRBJ1-1; 8 nucleotides line up with TRBD1. The germline CDR1 and CDR2 sequences are MDHEN and SYDVKM. The CDR3 consists of 15 residues. J was trimmed by 5 bases and V by 4 bases; bases with no gene match: 9.

The chain couples TRBV10-3 to TRBJ2-7, with D perhaps matching TRBD1 (6 bases). The ends were cut back, 6 bases at V and 0 bases at J, with 9 bases in the middle. The CDR3 consists of 13 residues. Germline CDR1 is ENHRY and CDR2 is SYGVKD. The CDR3 reads CAISLDSSYEQYF. CDR3 nucleotides: TGTGCCATCAGCTTGGACAGCTCCTACGAGCAGTACTTC.